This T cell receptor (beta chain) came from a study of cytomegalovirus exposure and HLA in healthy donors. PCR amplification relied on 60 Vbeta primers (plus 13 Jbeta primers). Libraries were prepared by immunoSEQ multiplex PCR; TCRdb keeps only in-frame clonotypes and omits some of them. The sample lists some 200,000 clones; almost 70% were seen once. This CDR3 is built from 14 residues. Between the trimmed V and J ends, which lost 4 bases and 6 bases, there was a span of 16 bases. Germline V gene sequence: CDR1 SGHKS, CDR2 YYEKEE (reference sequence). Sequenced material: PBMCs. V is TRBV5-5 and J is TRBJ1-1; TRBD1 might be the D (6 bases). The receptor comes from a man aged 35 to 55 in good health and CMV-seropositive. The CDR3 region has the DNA TGTGCCAGCAGCCTAAACACAGGGTTCGCTGAAGCTTTCTTT. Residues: CASSLNTGFAEAFF.